The 9 T cell receptor beta chains given below trace back to one sample, sequenced in a study of beta chain features in type 1 diabetes. General study findings and limits: In all four CD4+ subsets, TCRB CDR3 length was significantly, moderately reduced in type 1 diabetes.

These TCRs' antigens remain unknown. All of the isolated RNA was reverse transcribed, so expressed TCRB transcripts were sequenced. Data came from immunoSEQ multiplex PCR; TCRdb stores just in-frame clones and leaves some out. The top ten clones hold roughly 0.97% of a sample with roughly 180,000 clones, approximately 7.8% of them seen once. The sequenced sample was central memory CD4+ T cells from blood. The receptors derive from a middle-aged woman with type 1 diabetes.

This clone was found a few times. J is TRBJ2-5 and V is TRBV7-2, with unresolved D. V lost 6 bases, J lost 2 bases, and 13 bases lay in between. The CDR3 totals 14 residues. The germline V gene encodes CDR1 SGHTA and CDR2 FQGNSA. CDR3 sequence: CASSSDWRQETQYF. The CDR3, as DNA: TGTGCCAGCAGTTCCGACTGGCGTCAAGAGACCCAGTACTTC.

In this sample, this clone turned up a few times. This chain connects TRBV30 to TRBJ2-7; TRBD1 aligns across 9 bases. The CDR3 covers 15 residues. The trim removed 1 base at V and 3 bases at J, leaving 7 bases unmatched. Germline V gene lookup returns CDR1 GTSNPN and CDR2 SVGIG (reference sequence). The CDR3 protein is CAWSGQGGSFYEQYF. CDR3 nucleotide sequence: TGTGCCTGGAGTGGACAGGGGGGATCCTTCTACGAGCAGTACTTC.

This chain joins TRBV2 and TRBJ1-2; D unresolved. Germline CDR1 is SNHLY and CDR2 is FYNNEI. The CDR3 runs to 12 residues. Trimming shortened V by 5 bases and J by 0 bases, and 4 bases separated the two germline ends. CDR3 in amino acids: CASSPSNYGYTF. The CDR3 DNA reads TGTGCCAGCAGTCCGTCTAACTATGGCTACACCTTC. Drawing the rest from reference TRBV2 and TRBJ1-2, the complete variable domain is EPEVTQTPSHQVTQMGQEVILRCVPISNHLYFYWYRQILGQKVEFLVSFYNNEISEKSEIFDDQFSVERPDGSNFTLKIRSTKLEDSAMYFCASSPSNYGYTFGSGTRLTVV.

A few counts support this clone. V and J are TRBV9 and TRBJ2-5; 14 nucleotides line up with TRBD2. The CDR3 has 16 residues. Germline CDR1 is SGDLS and CDR2 is YYNGEE. The V segment lost 0 bases and the J segment 4 bases; nucleotides outside the gene matches: 2. This CDR3 is CASSVAGLAGGETQYF. The DNA for the CDR3 is TGTGCCAGCAGCGTAGCAGGACTAGCGGGAGGAGAGACCCAGTACTTC.

This clone appeared a few times. The rearrangement joins TRBV15 to TRBJ1-1, with a tentative D call TRBD1 (6 bases). This CDR3 contains 16 residues. With 3 bases removed from V and 4 bases from J, the gap between germline ends came to 18 bases. The V gene's germline CDR1 is LNHNV and CDR2 YYDKDF (reference sequence). CDR3 amino acids: CATSSRTGGRSTEAFF. The DNA for the CDR3 is TGTGCCACCAGCAGTAGGACGGGGGGCCGGAGCACTGAAGCTTTCTTT.

This clone came up a few times. The rearrangement links TRBV28 to TRBJ1-2; possible D gene TRBD1, 5 bases. This CDR3 has 14 residues. Trimming took off 6 bases at V and 3 bases at J, with 14 bases between the two ends. The germline CDR1 and CDR2 sequences are MDHEN and SYDVKM. CDR3 in amino acids: CASRYDSPDYGYTF. The CDR3 DNA reads as TGTGCCAGCAGATACGACAGCCCAGACTATGGCTACACCTTC.

The chain uses TRBV6-5 and TRBJ1-2; TRBD1 is a possible D gene (5 bases). Germline V gene sequence: CDR1 MNHEY, CDR2 SVGAGI. The V gene lost 6 bases and the J gene lost 5 bases, with 7 bases spanning the gap. CDR3 size: 11 residues. CDR3 nucleotides: TGTGCCAGCAGCGGGGGGTATGGCTACACCTTC. Protein sequence: CASSGGYGYTF.

This clone was seen a few times. V usage is TRBV15 and J usage is TRBJ1-1, with TRBD1 matching 7 bases. Trimming removed 0 bases from V and 7 bases from J; junction bases left unmatched: 8. The CDR3 extends over 15 amino acids. Germline assignment: CDR1 LNHNV and CDR2 YYDKDF (reference sequence). The CDR3 DNA is TGTGCCACCAGCAGAGATCTGGGGACAGAGAATGAAGCTTTCTTT. It translates to CATSRDLGTENEAFF. The whole variable domain, filled in from reference TRBV15 and TRBJ1-1, reads DAMVIQNPRYQVTQFGKPVTLSCSQTLNHNVMYWYQQKSSQAPKLLFHYYDKDFNNEADTPDNFQSRRPNTSFCFLDIRSPGLGDTAMYLCATSRDLGTENEAFFGQGTRLTVV.

This clone appeared a few times. The V and J genes are TRBV7-9 and TRBJ2-1, with D possibly matching TRBD1 (5 bases). This CDR3 has 14 residues. CDR1 and CDR2 (germline): SEHNR, FQNEAQ (reference sequence). Trimming removed 2 bases from V and 3 bases from J, with 8 bases in between. DNA for the CDR3: TGTGCCAGCAGCTTAATGGGGCTCTACAATGAGCAGTTCTTC. Protein sequence: CASSLMGLYNEQFF.